This T cell receptor beta chain was sequenced in a study of beta chain features in type 1 diabetes. General study results and limits: VDJ junctions from patients with type 1 diabetes contained fewer insertions and more deletions.

Notes on this clone: Its antigen is undetermined.

Isolated RNA was reverse transcribed in full, so expressed TCRB transcripts were sequenced. Clones were read by immunoSEQ multiplex PCR, and TCRdb kept only the in-frame ones, dropping some. The data contain 200,000 to 250,000 clones, under 13% of them seen just once; the ten biggest clones take up 1% to 1.5%. Trimming cost V 5 bases and J 2 bases, with 15 bases left between them. This CDR3 spans 15 amino acids. From germline, CDR1 is MNHEY and CDR2 SVGAGI. The V and J genes are TRBV6-5 and TRBJ2-5, with D maybe TRBD2 (6 bases). The source of this sequence is a man between 18 and 35 years old in good health. Source material: central memory CD4+ T cells from blood. The CDR3: CASSPKTRSQETQYF. CDR3 sequence (DNA): TGTGCCAGCAGTCCGAAGACTAGGTCACAAGAGACCCAGTACTTC.